This TCR beta chain was observed in a study of cytomegalovirus exposure and HLA in healthy donors. Background on the study: Approximately 190 million T cells yielded 117 million unique TCR beta sequences, as an earlier analysis found. Findings and limits, study-wide: The authors considered a cluster of highly shared sequence variants likely to be a sequencing artifact. Association with HLA alleles at 0.05 false discovery rate was found for roughly 17,000 TCR beta sequences in a later analysis. A list of 164 TCR beta chains associated with cytomegalovirus was given.

This CDR3 comprises 16 residues. The germline CDR1 and CDR2 sequences are PRHDT and FYEKMQ (reference sequence). V lost 6 bases and J 0 bases, leaving 15 bases between the germline ends. A remark on this clone: Its target is not known.

60 Vbeta and 13 Jbeta primers were used in PCR. The protocol was immunoSEQ multiplex PCR, while the TCRdb copy is restricted to in-frame clones and leaves out a portion. This repertoire shows just over 150,000 clones, approximately 82% found once; its top ten account for about 7.1%. The material sequenced was PBMCs. This sequence was found in a woman between 45 and 60 years old in good health and CMV-seropositive. The rearrangement links TRBV13 to TRBJ2-1; weak D call: TRBD2 (6 bases). CDR3 DNA sequence: TGTGCCAGCAGGCGGGAATTGAGGGGCTCCTACAATGAGCAGTTCTTC. It specifies CASRRELRGSYNEQFF.